This TCR beta chain was retrieved from a study of T cells in Graves' hyperthyroidism and ophthalmopathy. Study observations and caveats: The model forecast ophthalmopathy, anticipating it by a median around 6.9 months before onset. Most clonotypes that expanded in the thyroid above 0.001 also showed up in blood.

V was shortened by 8 bases and J by 3 bases, with 13 bases between the two germline ends. Germline assignment: CDR1 SEHNR and CDR2 FQNEAQ (reference sequence). The length of the CDR3 is 14 residues. Hyperthyroidism had been newly diagnosed in patients aged 18 to 65, and its duration was under 2 months. In making diagnoses, clinical symptoms, serum thyroxine and TRAb, thyroid ultrasound and orbital computed tomography were all used. TCR beta CDR3 sequences were amplified from RNA transcripts. Initially, a first-round RT-PCR of the TCR CDR3 employed the HTBI primer set. TCRdb reanalysed the multiplex PCR reads using MiXCR and keeps one entry per CDR3 protein. Seen here are 530,000 or so distinct CDR3 sequences, 46% observed once, and the top ten hold around 7.7%. This clonotype has at least ten counts. The antigen remains undetermined.

Sequenced sample: peripheral blood or thyroid tissue (not recorded which). This receptor was obtained from a young woman with Graves' hyperthyroidism. The chain joins TRBV7-9 to TRBJ1-4; D gene ambiguous. The DNA of the CDR3 is TGTGCCAGCGGCCCGGAGATACCTAATGAAAAACTGTTTTTT. Translating gives CASGPEIPNEKLFF.